The next 31 T cell receptor beta chains were all read from a single sample in a study of cytomegalovirus exposure and HLA in healthy donors. 13 Jbeta primers and 60 Vbeta primers were used for the PCR. Produced via immunoSEQ multiplex PCR; TCRdb's table is partial and in-frame only. Altogether 150,000 to 200,000 clones are present, more than 60% being singletons, with the ten largest covering about 4.9%. Material for sequencing was PBMCs. These receptor sequences come from a male donor in good health and CMV-seronegative.

The genes are TRBV6-5 and TRBJ2-7, with TRBD1 identical over 8 bases. CDR1 and CDR2 (germline): MNHEY, SVGAGI. The V gene end was trimmed by 9 bases and the J gene end by 6 bases; junction bases not matched to a gene: 16. CDR3 length: 15 residues. The CDR3 DNA reads TGTGCCAGTACTCAGGGGGGACAGGTGGCCGGCGAGCAGTACTTC. Amino acid sequence: CASTQGGQVAGEQYF.

The chain employs TRBV10-3 and TRBJ2-1; 8 bases fit TRBD2. Trimming took 6 bases from V and 8 from J; bases not matched to a gene: 9. The CDR3 sequence is 14 residues long. The germline V gene encodes CDR1 ENHRY and CDR2 SYGVKD. The CDR3 DNA sequence: TGTGCCATCAGAGGACTAGCCGTTTGGGATGAGCAGTTCTTC. This encodes CAIRGLAVWDEQFF.

V usage is TRBV5-1 and J usage is TRBJ1-2; 9 positions agree with TRBD1. Trimming took 3 bases from V and 7 from J; bases not matched to a gene: 10. CDR1 is SGHRS and CDR2 is YFSETQ in the germline V gene. The CDR3 is made up of 15 amino acids. The CDR3 region is CASSSPRTGVAGYTF. The CDR3 DNA reads as TGCGCCAGCAGCTCCCCCCGGACAGGGGTGGCTGGCTACACCTTC.

The V call is TRBV9, the J call TRBJ2-5; a weak D match, TRBD2 (7 bases). The germline V and J ends were trimmed by 4 bases and 4 bases, with 17 bases remaining between them. The CDR3 loop spans 15 amino acids. The germline V gene has CDR1 SGDLS and CDR2 YYNGEE. CDR3 nucleotide sequence: TGTGCCAGCAGCAAATTGGGGGGGGCGGGAGAGACCCAGTACTTC. Residues: CASSKLGGAGETQYF.

This clone appeared a few times. The chain has TRBV27 and TRBJ2-6; TRBD1 matches at 9 bases. Germline trimming cut 3 bases from V and 0 bases from J; bases unmatched to any gene: 3. The CDR3 has 17 amino acids. Germline CDR1 and CDR2: MNHEY and SMNVEV (reference sequence). CDR3 residues: CASSFTGGFSGANVLTF. CDR3 in DNA: TGTGCCAGCAGTTTCACAGGGGGCTTCTCTGGGGCCAACGTCCTGACTTTC.

The chain joins TRBV27 to TRBJ1-2; tentatively, D is TRBD1 (6 bases). Trimming removed 6 bases from V and 3 bases from J, with 11 bases in between. The CDR3 has 13 amino acids. The germline V gene encodes CDR1 MNHEY and CDR2 SMNVEV (reference sequence). The CDR3 DNA follows: TGTGCCAGCAGGCCACAGGGTCACTATGGCTACACCTTC. Protein product: CASRPQGHYGYTF.

The chain is built from TRBV4-3 and TRBJ1-5; D remains unclear. The V gene lost 0 bases and the J gene lost 4 bases, with 10 bases spanning the gap. The CDR3 runs to 15 residues. Germline CDR1 LGHNA, CDR2 YSLEER. CDR3 in amino acids: CASSQEPQLNQPQHF. The CDR3 DNA reads TGCGCCAGCAGCCAAGAACCACAGCTTAATCAGCCCCAGCATTTT.

This clone was counted a few times. This chain connects TRBV7-3 to TRBJ2-7; 8 positions match TRBD2. Germline assignment: CDR1 SGHTA and CDR2 FQGTGA. V was clipped by 1 base and J by 2 bases; unmatched bases: 4. The CDR3 contains 15 residues. The CDR3 reads CASSLNSGAAYEQYF. As DNA, the CDR3 is TGTGCCAGCAGCTTAAATAGCGGGGCCGCCTACGAGCAGTACTTC.

V gene TRBV7-9 combines with J gene TRBJ2-1; TRBD2 matches 7 bases. With V trimmed by 4 bases and J by 3 bases, 12 bases remained unmatched. This CDR3 spans 17 amino acids. Germline values: CDR1 SEHNR, CDR2 FQNEAQ (reference sequence). The CDR3 loop reads CASSSLGGSGRYNEQFF. CDR3 DNA: TGTGCCAGCAGCTCCCTAGGCGGTAGCGGGCGCTACAATGAGCAGTTCTTC.

The rearrangement links TRBV6-1 to TRBJ2-1, with 8 bases matching TRBD2. The CDR3 is made up of 15 amino acids. The V and J ends lost 6 bases and 4 bases, in that order; junction bases with no gene match: 8. The germline CDR1 and CDR2 sequences are MNHNS and SASEGT. The CDR3, as DNA: TGTGCCAGCAGCCTTAGCGGGGCCAGTTACAATGAGCAGTTCTTC. This encodes CASSLSGASYNEQFF.

This clone showed up just a few times. A junction boundary mismatches the germline segment, possibly from a read error. This chain connects TRBV6-5 to TRBJ1-2, with D unresolved. Germline CDR1 is MNHEY and CDR2 is SVGAGI. This CDR3 comprises 12 residues. The CDR3 spells CASSYPREGSRF. The CDR3 coding sequence is TGTGCCAGCAGTTACCCCCGGGAGGGCAGCCGCTTC.

This chain links TRBV6-6 with TRBJ1-1; D not resolved. Trimming pared 5 bases from V and 7 bases from J, leaving 14 bases between. This CDR3 is built from 13 residues. Germline V lookup: CDR1 MNHNY, CDR2 SVGAGI (reference sequence). In DNA, the CDR3 is TGTGCCAGCAGTCAGACTCCCACCAATGAAGCTTTCTTT. As protein: CASSQTPTNEAFF.

The chain recombines TRBV9 with TRBJ2-1; 11 bases are shared with TRBD2. This CDR3 contains 14 residues. The junction had 4 bases not matched to a gene; V was cut back by 4 bases and J by 7 bases. From germline, CDR1 is SGDLS and CDR2 YYNGEE. Here the CDR3 reads CASSISGGANEQFF. The CDR3 region has the DNA TGTGCCAGCAGCATTAGCGGGGGGGCTAATGAGCAGTTCTTC. Using reference TRBV9 and TRBJ2-1 for the parts outside the CDR3, the full variable domain is DSGVTQTPKHLITATGQRVTLRCSPRSGDLSVYWYQQSLDQGLQFLIQYYNGEERAKGNILERFSAQQFPDLHSELNLSSLELGDSALYFCASSISGGANEQFFGPGTRLTVL.

CDR3 residues: CASSTQGGEAFF. The CDR3 DNA reads as TGTGCCAGTAGTACACAGGGGGGTGAAGCTTTCTTT. V is TRBV19 and J is TRBJ1-1, with TRBD1 matching 8 bases. V shed 4 bases and J 7 bases; nucleotides not matched to a gene: 2. Germline CDR1 reads LNHDA; CDR2 reads SQIVND (reference sequence). CDR3 length: 12 residues.

The rearrangement joins TRBV18 to TRBJ1-5; D might be TRBD1 (5 bases). V lost 6 bases and J lost 2, with 14 bases in between. Germline CDR1 and CDR2: KGHSH and LQKENI. The CDR3 is 15 amino acids. In DNA, the CDR3 is TGTGCCAGCTCCCTTAGCACAGGACGCAATCAGCCCCAGCATTTT. Protein product: CASSLSTGRNQPQHF.

This clone was found a few times. This chain joins TRBV2 and TRBJ2-7; TRBD1 agrees at 9 bases. This CDR3 contains 15 residues. J gave up 2 bases and V 5 bases, and 7 bases lay outside the gene matches. Germline CDR1 and CDR2: SNHLY and FYNNEI. CDR3 residues: CASSPTGGLPYEQYF. The CDR3 coding sequence is TGTGCCAGCAGTCCGACAGGGGGACTCCCCTACGAGCAGTACTTC.

This clone was observed a handful of times. CDR3 loop: CASSRVSTEAFF. In DNA, the CDR3 is TGTGCCAGCAGCCGGGTTAGCACTGAAGCTTTCTTT. This chain links TRBV6-1 with TRBJ1-1; D call uncertain. The V and J ends lost 6 bases and 4 bases respectively, with 9 bases between them. Germline CDR1 and CDR2: MNHNS and SASEGT. The CDR3 has 12 amino acids.

The gene calls are TRBV5-1 and TRBJ2-3; D is undetermined. The CDR3 extends over 13 amino acids. Germline V gives CDR1 SGHRS, CDR2 YFSETQ. Trimming took off 1 base at V and 6 bases at J, with 9 bases between the two ends. The CDR3 is CASSLPRADTQYF. CDR3 bases: TGCGCCAGCAGCTTGCCTAGAGCCGATACGCAGTATTTT. Using reference TRBV5-1 and TRBJ2-3 for the parts outside the CDR3, the full variable domain is KAGVTQTPRYLIKTRGQQVTLSCSPISGHRSVSWYQQTPGQGLQFLFEYFSETQRNKGNFPGRFSGRQFSNSRSEMNVSTLELGDSALYLCASSLPRADTQYFGPGTRLTVL.

V usage is TRBV28 and J usage is TRBJ2-1, with 9 bases identical to TRBD2. Per germline, CDR1 MDHEN and CDR2 SYDVKM. CDR3 length equals 15 residues. Germline trimming cut 3 bases from V and 7 bases from J; bases unmatched to any gene: 7. The CDR3 region is CASSFSGSRRNEQFF. For the CDR3, the DNA is TGTGCCAGCAGTTTTAGCGGGAGCCGGAGAAATGAGCAGTTCTTC.

The genes are TRBV28 and TRBJ1-2, with TRBD1 matching over 10 bases. V shed 6 bases, J shed 8 bases, and the junction held 9 bases outside the gene matches. This CDR3 is built from 14 residues. CDR1 and CDR2 from the germline V gene are MDHEN and SYDVKM. The DNA of the CDR3 is TGTGCCAGCAGCCCAGGACAGGGGGGCCTGGGCTACACCTTC. Residues: CASSPGQGGLGYTF.

This chain joins TRBV28 and TRBJ2-5; possible D gene TRBD1, 6 bases. Per the germline V gene, CDR1 is MDHEN and CDR2 is SYDVKM. Deletions cut 6 bases from V and 5 bases from J, with 22 bases between. CDR3 length: 16 amino acids. The CDR3 bases are TGTGCCAGCAGGGGTACAGGGAGAGGTAGTGGGGAGACCCAGTACTTC. It codes for CASRGTGRGSGETQYF.

The chain employs TRBV4-1 and TRBJ2-3, with a weak D call TRBD2 (6 bases). This CDR3 is 15 amino acids long. Trimming left V 3 bases short and J 0 bases short, with 10 bases between. The germline gives CDR1 MGHRA, CDR2 YSYEKL. The CDR3 region has the DNA TGCGCCAGCAGCCACACCGGGACTAGCACAGATACGCAGTATTTT. This translates into CASSHTGTSTDTQYF.

This chain uses TRBV30 with TRBJ2-7; 8 positions match TRBD2. V lost 1 base to trimming and J lost 6 bases; unmatched junction nucleotides: 11. Germline V gene lookup returns CDR1 GTSNPN and CDR2 SVGIG (reference sequence). The CDR3 is 15 amino acids. The CDR3 DNA follows: TGTGCCTGGAGTGGGGTAGCGGGGCCTCCAGGCGAGCAGTACTTC. Encoded protein: CAWSGVAGPPGEQYF.

This clone was seen a few times. The rearrangement joins TRBV9 to TRBJ2-7; 7 bases are a match to TRBD1. Germline V CDR1 and CDR2: SGDLS, YYNGEE. Trimming removed 4 bases from V and 6 bases from J; junction bases left unmatched: 16. The CDR3 totals 16 residues. CDR3 sequence (DNA): TGTGCCAGCAGCAGGACCGACAGGGTCGCAGCCAGCGAGCAGTACTTC. Its protein product is CASSRTDRVAASEQYF.

V gene TRBV7-8 combines with J gene TRBJ2-1; 7 positions match TRBD2. There are 16 residues in the CDR3. V was clipped by 5 bases and J by 7 bases; unmatched bases: 14. Germline-derived CDR1 and CDR2 are SGHVS and FQNEAQ. The CDR3 is CASSLGRGWGFNEQFF. In DNA form, the CDR3 reads TGTGCCAGCAGCCTAGGGAGGGGTTGGGGTTTTAATGAGCAGTTCTTC.

This rearrangement joins TRBV15 to TRBJ2-7, with D unresolved. The V end lost 1 base, the J end lost 0 bases, and 7 bases lay between the germline ends. This CDR3 region has 14 residues. Germline CDR1 reads LNHNV; CDR2 reads YYDKDF (reference sequence). CDR3 residues: CATSRVDSSYEQYF. CDR3 in DNA: TGTGCCACCAGCAGAGTTGATAGCTCCTACGAGCAGTACTTC.

This clone was seen a few times. This chain links TRBV5-1 with TRBJ2-4, with 7 bases that match TRBD2. The CDR3 has 15 residues. After removal of 3 bases from V and 6 bases from J, the junction contained 9 bases not matched to a gene. CDR1 is SGHRS and CDR2 is YFSETQ in the germline V gene. The CDR3, as DNA: TGCGCCAGCAGCTCCGCAACTAGCGTAGTAAACATTCAGTACTTC. This sequence encodes CASSSATSVVNIQYF.

CDR3 region: CASSFLLVEQFF. For the CDR3, the DNA is TGTGCCAGCAGTTTTTTACTTGTGGAGCAGTTCTTC. The gene calls are TRBV28 and TRBJ2-1; D unclear. The CDR3 contains 12 residues. With 3 bases removed from V and 10 bases from J, the gap between germline ends came to 10 bases. From germline, CDR1 is MDHEN and CDR2 SYDVKM.

The rearrangement joins TRBV29-1 to TRBJ1-1; D ambiguous. V lost 4 bases to trimming and J lost 1 base, with 10 bases between them. There are 13 residues in the CDR3. Germline CDR1 SQVTM, CDR2 ANQGSEA. CDR3 in amino acids: CSVASTANTEAFF. The CDR3 region has the DNA TGCAGCGTTGCCTCCACAGCGAACACTGAAGCTTTCTTT. The full variable domain, in which reference TRBV29-1 and TRBJ1-1 provide the parts outside the CDR3, is SAVISQKPSRDICQRGTSLTIQCQVDSQVTMMFWYRQQPGQSLTLIATANQGSEATYESGFVIDKFPISRPNLTFSTLTVSNMSPEDSSIYLCSVASTANTEAFFGQGTRLTVV.

This chain connects TRBV7-7 to TRBJ2-3, with a tentative D call TRBD1 (5 bases). Trimming left V 1 base short and J 7 bases short, with 9 bases between. CDR1 is SSHAT and CDR2 is FNYEAQ in the germline V gene (reference sequence). The CDR3 has 13 residues. DNA of the CDR3: TGTGCCAGCAGCTTAGGGAGACAGAATACGCAGTATTTT. It encodes CASSLGRQNTQYF.

The V call is TRBV6-5, the J call TRBJ2-3, with TRBD2 matching over 7 bases. Germline V gives CDR1 MNHEY, CDR2 SVGAGI. CDR3 length equals 16 residues. The J segment lost 4 bases and the V segment lost 0 bases, leaving 7 bases of the junction unmatched. The CDR3 DNA is TGTGCCAGCAGTTACTCGATGGGGGGGAAGCCAGATACGCAGTATTTT. Its translation: CASSYSMGGKPDTQYF.